This is a list of T cell receptor beta chains from one sample in a study of shared clonotypes between healthy human individuals. Clones were read by immunoSEQ multiplex PCR, and TCRdb kept only the in-frame ones, dropping some. The data contain 1.5 million to 2.5 million clones, approximately 95% of them singletons. Material for sequencing was naive CD8+ T cells sorted from blood. The origin of the receptors is a man aged 18 to 29 in good health. Each CDR3 is given with its conserved first and last residue. The D gene is left open where the match is weak. Only some rows state a clone size, as once, few, many or a class for expanded clones.

D	V	J	size	DNA	CDR3
-	TRBV21-1	TRBJ2-7	once	TGTGCCAGCAGCAAAGAAGCCGGGACTAGCGGTTCCTATCTCCTAAGGCAGTACTTC	CASSKEAGTSGSYLLRQYF
TRBD2	TRBV11-2	TRBJ2-4	-	TGTGCCAGCAGCCCTAGGGAAGGACTAGCGGGAATGGAAAACATTCAGTACTTC	CASSPREGLAGMENIQYF
-	TRBV6-1	TRBJ1-1	-	TGTGCCAGCAGTGCTACGAGGATGAACACTGAAGCTTTCTTT	CASSATRMNTEAFF
-	TRBV7-2	TRBJ2-1	-	TGTGCCAGCAGCTTAGCTCCGGGACCCTACAATGAGCAGTTCTTC	CASSLAPGPYNEQFF
TRBD2	TRBV7-2	TRBJ2-2	-	TGTGCCAGCAGCTTCCCGACTAGCGGGGGATTCAACACCGGGGAGCTGTTTTTT	CASSFPTSGGFNTGELFF
-	TRBV6-6	TRBJ2-1	-	TGTGCCAGCAGTCATATTCCCAGCTCCTACAATGAGCAGTTCTTC	CASSHIPSSYNEQFF
-	TRBV27	TRBJ1-5	-	TGTGCCAGCAGTGACCGCTCCCCGGGACAAACAACGAATCAGCCCCAGCATTTT	CASSDRSPGQTTNQPQHF
TRBD2	TRBV7-6	TRBJ2-3	-	TGTGCCAGCAGCTTAGCGGTGGCGGGGGGCTATTCTAGCACAGATACGCAGTATTTT	CASSLAVAGGYSSTDTQYF
-	TRBV10-2	TRBJ2-5	-	TGCGCCAGCAGTCCTGGGACTGGCCAAGAGACCCAGTACTTC	CASSPGTGQETQYF
-	TRBV7-2	TRBJ2-7	-	TGTGCCAGCAGCTTAGGATTAGGCTACGAGCAGTACTTC	CASSLGLGYEQYF
-	TRBV11-2	TRBJ1-2	-	TGTGCCAGCAGCCTCTCCTCTGCGGGGGGCGCTTATGGCTACACCTTC	CASSLSSAGGAYGYTF
-	TRBV11-2	TRBJ2-3	-	TGTGCCAGCAGCTTAATAAGCGTTCCCCTCGGGGATACGCAGTATTTT	CASSLISVPLGDTQYF
-	TRBV6-5	TRBJ2-7	-	TGTGCCAGCAGTTACGGGGCCTACTCCTACGAGCAGTACTTC	CASSYGAYSYEQYF
-	TRBV5-1	TRBJ2-1	-	TGCGCCAGCAGCTTGGAGGGGGGGTCCTACAATGAGCAGTTCTTC	CASSLEGGSYNEQFF
-	TRBV13	TRBJ1-1	-	TGTGCCAGCAGCGAACAGGGGAACACTGAAGCTTTCTTT	CASSEQGNTEAFF
-	TRBV2	TRBJ1-6	-	TGTGCCAGCAGTGACCCGGGGGTAAATAATTCACCCCTCCACTTT	CASSDPGVNNSPLHF
TRBD1	TRBV5-1	TRBJ2-7	-	TGCGCCAGCAGCCCACCAGGGGGTTGGAATGAGCAGTACTTC	CASSPPGGWNEQYF
TRBD1	TRBV10-3	TRBJ2-2	-	TGTGCCACGTTTGGGGACAGCGAGTACGCCGGGGAGCTGTTTTTT	CATFGDSEYAGELFF
TRBD2	TRBV9	TRBJ2-7	-	TGTGCCAGCAGCGTCCTAGCGGGGTCCTACGAGCAGTACTTC	CASSVLAGSYEQYF
-	TRBV30	TRBJ2-6	-	TGTGCCTGGGACAGACTGGACGGGGCCAACGTCCTGACTTTC	CAWDRLDGANVLTF
-	TRBV21-1	TRBJ1-2	-	TGTGCCAGCAGCAGCGGGAGTAGGGTAGGTAATGGCTACACCTTC	CASSSGSRVGNGYTF
-	TRBV28	TRBJ1-5	-	TGTGCCAGCAGTTTATTGGGCAGTTCCAATCAGCCCCAGCATTTT	CASSLLGSSNQPQHF
-	TRBV30	TRBJ1-3	-	TGTGCCTCGAGCAGCAACTCTGGAAACACCATATATTTT	CASSSNSGNTIYF
-	TRBV7-8	TRBJ2-7	-	TGTGCCAGCACCCTCGGCGGGCCGAACTACGAGCAGTACTTC	CASTLGGPNYEQYF
-	TRBV18	TRBJ2-1	-	TGTGCCAGCTCACAAATGACTGCTGAGAGCTCCTACAATGAGCAGTTCTTC	CASSQMTAESSYNEQFF